This TCR beta chain was retrieved from a study of CD8 T cells in Susac syndrome. Germline loops: CDR1 MNHEY, CDR2 SVGAGI. The CDR3 covers 14 residues. V lost 2 bases and J lost 3, with 8 bases in between. cDNA came from roughly 0.53 to 1 ug RNA primed by random hexamers. Amplification of the TCR beta CDR3 was carried out by immunoSEQ multiplex PCR, which spanned a total of 54 Vbeta and 13 Jbeta segments. TCRdb re-called the immunoSEQ multiplex PCR reads with MiXCR, one entry per CDR3 protein. The sample gives about 300,000 distinct CDR3 sequences, roughly 85% of which show up once; roughly 0.22% is in the top ten.

This receptor was taken from a human donor with multiple sclerosis. The gene calls are TRBV6-5 and TRBJ1-5; D gene ambiguous. The source material was CD8+ T cells from PBMCs. The CDR3: CASSYRADNQPQHF. The DNA of the CDR3 is TGTGCCAGCAGTTACCGGGCAGACAATCAGCCCCAGCATTTT.